What follows is one T cell receptor (beta chain) and its context. The data were obtained in a study of blood T cell repertoires in COVID-19. The CDR3 is 13 residues long. The ends were cut back, 3 bases at V and 5 bases at J, with 11 bases in the middle. Germline-derived CDR1 and CDR2 are DFQATT and SNEGSKA (reference sequence). Produced via immunoSEQ multiplex PCR; TCRdb's table is partial and in-frame only. In the table there are about 240,000 clones, 82% of which are singletons. Material for sequencing was peripheral blood. The V call is TRBV20-1, the J call TRBJ2-1; D possibly corresponds to TRBD2 (5 bases). This receptor was obtained from a woman in her 70s with acute or convalescent COVID-19. CDR3 nucleotides: TGCAGTGCTAGTCAAGCGGTCCACAATGAGCAGTTCTTC. Protein product: CSASQAVHNEQFF.